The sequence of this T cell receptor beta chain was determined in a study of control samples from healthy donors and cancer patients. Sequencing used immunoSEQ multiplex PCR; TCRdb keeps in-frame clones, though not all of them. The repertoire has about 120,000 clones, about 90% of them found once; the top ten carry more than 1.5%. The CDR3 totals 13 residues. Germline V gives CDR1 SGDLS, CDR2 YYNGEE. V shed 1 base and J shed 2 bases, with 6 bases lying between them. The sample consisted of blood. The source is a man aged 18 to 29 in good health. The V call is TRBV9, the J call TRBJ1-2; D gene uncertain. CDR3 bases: TGTGCCAGCAGCGTATCGGGGAACTATGGCTACACCTTC. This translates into CASSVSGNYGYTF.